The 9 T cell receptor beta chains below were found in one sample sequenced in a study of cytomegalovirus exposure and HLA in healthy donors. The study ran its PCR with 60 Vbeta and 13 Jbeta primers. Assay used: immunoSEQ multiplex PCR; TCRdb lists only in-frame clones, some missing. The sample shows around 160,000 clones, 60% to 80% of them seen only once. Sequencing used PBMCs. The source of these receptors is a male donor in good health and CMV-seronegative.

The rearrangement joins TRBV5-1 to TRBJ2-3, with D possibly matching TRBD1 (5 bases). Trimming removed 1 base at V and 4 bases at J, with 13 bases between. The germline V gene encodes CDR1 SGHRS and CDR2 YFSETQ. This CDR3 spans 15 amino acids. The CDR3 loop reads CASSLYSQGPDTQYF. The DNA of the CDR3 is TGCGCCAGCAGCTTGTATAGCCAGGGCCCAGATACGCAGTATTTT. Full variable domain (rest looked up from reference TRBV5-1 and TRBJ2-3): KAGVTQTPRYLIKTRGQQVTLSCSPISGHRSVSWYQQTPGQGLQFLFEYFSETQRNKGNFPGRFSGRQFSNSRSEMNVSTLELGDSALYLCASSLYSQGPDTQYFGPGTRLTVL.

This chain joins TRBV9 and TRBJ2-2; TRBD2 matches at 12 bases. The CDR3 spans 18 residues. The V segment lost 2 bases and the J segment 7 bases; nucleotides outside the gene matches: 12. Looked up from germline, CDR1 is SGDLS and CDR2 is YYNGEE. The CDR3 sequence is CASSVGLAGPEADGELFF. In DNA form, the CDR3 reads TGTGCCAGCAGCGTCGGACTAGCGGGACCGGAAGCGGACGGGGAGCTGTTTTTT.

As to this clone: At one end, the junction sequence differs from germline, possibly due to a read error. The chain uses TRBV7-7 and TRBJ2-2; tentative D call: TRBD1 (5 bases). This CDR3 has 15 residues. Germline V gene lookup returns CDR1 SSHAT and CDR2 FNYEAQ (reference sequence). This chain's CDR3 is CASSSLDSHTGELFF. Here the CDR3 DNA reads TGTGCTAGCAGTTCTCTCGACAGCCACACCGGGGAGCTGTTTTTT.

This clone was seen only a few times. This chain connects TRBV5-4 to TRBJ2-4, with 12 bases fitting TRBD2. Looked up from germline, CDR1 is SGHNT and CDR2 is YYREEE (reference sequence). J lost 2 bases, V lost 2 bases, and 8 bases had no gene match. The CDR3 has 18 amino acids. The CDR3 spells CASSFGLAGRGTKNIQYF. CDR3 nucleotide sequence: TGTGCCAGCAGCTTTGGACTAGCGGGAAGGGGGACCAAAAACATTCAGTACTTC.

The genes are TRBV9 and TRBJ2-1; D remains ambiguous. CDR3 length: 14 residues. Germline V gives CDR1 SGDLS, CDR2 YYNGEE. V lost 4 bases, J lost 0 bases, and 8 bases lay in between. Written as DNA, the CDR3 is TGTGCCAGCAGCCCGAGTGGCTCCTACAATGAGCAGTTCTTC. This sequence encodes CASSPSGSYNEQFF.

This clone occurred a few times. J is TRBJ2-7 and V is TRBV5-1, with a possible D match to TRBD1 (5 bases). The CDR3 has 13 residues. V was clipped by 1 base and J by 5 bases, with 10 bases between them. Per the germline V gene, CDR1 is SGHRS and CDR2 is YFSETQ. CDR3 bases: TGCGCCAGCAGCTTGATGGTAGGGGACGAGCAGTACTTC. This codes for CASSLMVGDEQYF. Complete variable domain (other parts from reference TRBV5-1 and TRBJ2-7): KAGVTQTPRYLIKTRGQQVTLSCSPISGHRSVSWYQQTPGQGLQFLFEYFSETQRNKGNFPGRFSGRQFSNSRSEMNVSTLELGDSALYLCASSLMVGDEQYFGPGTRLTVT.

This clone was counted between two and nine times. This chain uses TRBV6-1 with TRBJ2-7; a possible D gene is TRBD2 (6 bases). The germline V gene has CDR1 MNHNS and CDR2 SASEGT. V was clipped by 5 bases and J by 2 bases, with 13 bases between them. This CDR3 is built from 14 residues. Written as DNA, the CDR3 is TGTGCCAGCAGTCGCGGGGAATGGGCCTACGAGCAGTACTTC. Its translation: CASSRGEWAYEQYF.

This clone was seen only once. This chain connects TRBV29-1 to TRBJ2-2, with TRBD1 matching 9 bases. Trimming removed 4 bases from V and 6 bases from J; junction bases left unmatched: 6. CDR1 is SQVTM and CDR2 is ANQGSEA in the germline V gene. The CDR3 is 14 amino acids. For the CDR3, the DNA is TGCAGCGTTGCCGGGACAGGGAGTTCCGGGGAGCTGTTTTTT. The encoded protein is CSVAGTGSSGELFF.

The chain joins TRBV29-1 to TRBJ1-3; D possibly corresponds to TRBD1 (5 bases). CDR3 length: 12 residues. Germline V CDR1 and CDR2: SQVTM, ANQGSEA. V lost 6 bases to trimming and J lost 3 bases, with 9 bases between them. The CDR3, as DNA: TGCAGCGTCGATAGGGGTGGAAACACCATATATTTT. It translates to CSVDRGGNTIYF.